This T cell receptor beta chain was identified in a study of PD-1 blockade in classical Hodgkin lymphoma. CDR1 is SGHRS and CDR2 is YFSETQ in the germline V gene. CDR3 length: 13 residues. V lost 3 bases and J 0 bases, leaving 5 bases between the germline ends. Measured with immunoSEQ multiplex PCR; TCRdb has only the in-frame clones, and not every one. This sample carries 20,000 to 25,000 clones, less than 80% of them seen once, and the ten largest clones take about 21%. Each of the patients experienced relapse following autologous stem cell transplantation, and their brentuximab vedotin exposure differed. General observations from the study: After ASCT, patients who started nivolumab under 1 year later were excluded. Nothing has yet pinned down what causes the repertoire differences, possibly disease activity or prior therapy. Baseline TCR diversity was reportedly lower in newly diagnosed patients than healthy donors.

For this clone: What it binds is unknown.

The source is a human donor with classical Hodgkin lymphoma. Sequencing used peripheral blood mononuclear cells (PBMCs), obtained at baseline. The V call is TRBV5-1, the J call TRBJ2-3, with D hard to call. The CDR3 loop reads CASSSTSTDTQYF. The DNA of the CDR3 is TGCGCCAGCAGCTCTACTAGCACAGATACGCAGTATTTT.